This is a list of T cell receptor beta chains from one sample in a study of CD8+CD57+ T cells in acquired aplastic anemia. TCRdb independently ran MiXCR on the reads; one entry per CDR3 protein. In the table there are 150,000 to 200,000 distinct CDR3 sequences, 55% to 75% of which are singletons. Material: sorted CD4+, CD8+, or CD8+CD57+ T cells (not recorded which) from PBMCs. These receptors all come from a human donor in good health. CDR3s include the opening cysteine and the closing phenylalanine or tryptophan. D genes are given only for firm matches. Clone size is shown for a subset of rows, as once, few, many or a class of expanded clone.

size,V,J,length,D,CDR3,DNA
-,TRBV7-9,TRBJ2-3,15,TRBD2,CASSWSGGVADTQYF,TGTGCCAGCAGTTGGAGCGGGGGGGTGGCAGATACGCAGTATTTT
many,TRBV14,TRBJ2-7,14,-,CASSQSGRWDEQYF,TGTGCCAGCAGCCAGTCGGGAAGGTGGGACGAGCAGTACTTC
many,TRBV5-5,TRBJ2-1,14,-,CASSLGFSPAEQFF,TGTGCCAGCAGCCTGGGCTTTAGCCCGGCTGAGCAGTTCTTC
-,TRBV7-9,TRBJ1-1,17,-,CASSLRGGGHKPTEAFF,TGTGCCAGCAGCTTACGGGGTGGGGGACACAAGCCGACTGAAGCTTTCTTT
-,TRBV25-1,TRBJ2-7,13,-,CASFGQTSYEQYF,TGTGCCAGCTTTGGACAGACCTCCTACGAGCAGTACTTC
-,TRBV5-4,TRBJ2-3,14,TRBD1,CASSFRQGADTQYF,TGTGCCAGCAGCTTTCGACAGGGGGCAGATACGCAGTATTTT
few,TRBV7-3,TRBJ1-6,12,-,CASDGPDSPLHF,TGTGCCAGCGACGGCCCCGATTCACCCCTCCACTTT
-,TRBV7-2,TRBJ1-1,12,-,CASSLPMNEAFF,TGTGCCAGCAGCTTACCTATGAATGAAGCTTTCTTT
-,TRBV7-3,TRBJ1-2,13,-,CASSLGQGGDYTF,TGTGCCAGCAGCTTAGGGCAGGGTGGAGACTACACCTTC
-,TRBV7-3,TRBJ2-2,15,-,CASSVLSVNTGELFF,TGTGCCAGCAGCGTACTCAGCGTAAACACCGGGGAGCTGTTTTTT
many,TRBV4-1,TRBJ1-5,13,-,CASSQTGNQPQHF,TGCGCCAGCAGTCAGACGGGAAATCAGCCCCAGCATTTT
-,TRBV29-1,TRBJ2-7,15,-,CSVEGGRQEFYEQYF,TGCAGCGTTGAAGGTGGTCGGCAGGAGTTTTACGAGCAGTACTTC
-,TRBV5-1,TRBJ2-7,14,-,CASSNTGNLYEQYF,TGCGCCAGCAGCAACACAGGGAATCTCTACGAGCAGTACTTC
many,TRBV9,TRBJ2-1,15,TRBD1,CASSARDRAANEQFF,TGTGCCAGCAGCGCCCGGGACAGGGCCGCCAATGAGCAGTTCTTC